The rows below give T cell receptor beta chains drawn from one sample of a study of cytomegalovirus exposure and HLA in healthy donors. The table came from immunoSEQ multiplex PCR; TCRdb's copy has only in-frame clones and leaves some out. The table has about 120,000 clones, 77% seen once. The sequenced sample was PBMCs. These receptors all stem from a man aged 35-49 years in good health and CMV-seropositive. Each CDR3 is given with its conserved first and last residue. A D gene is named only where the DNA matches it firmly. Only part of the rows carry a size: once, few, many, or a class if the clone is expanded.

D gene: TRBD1
V gene: TRBV18
clone size: NA
J gene: TRBJ2-4
CDR3 DNA: TGTGCCAGCTCACCATCCAGGGGGAGCGACATTCAGTACTTC
CDR3 protein: CASSPSRGSDIQYF

D gene: TRBD1
V gene: TRBV20-1
clone size: once
J gene: TRBJ2-5
CDR3 DNA: TGCGGGACAGGGGGAGAGACCCAGTACTTC
CDR3 protein: CGTGGETQYF

D gene: NA
V gene: TRBV6-1
clone size: once
J gene: TRBJ1-2
CDR3 DNA: TGTGCCAGCAGTGAAGTCCTTTCGGAACAGACGCCCTACACCTTC
CDR3 protein: CASSEVLSEQTPYTF

D gene: NA
V gene: TRBV5-1
clone size: NA
J gene: TRBJ2-3
CDR3 DNA: TGCGCCAGCAGCTTAGGAGGACGACCTGGTTTGGATACGCAGTATTTT
CDR3 protein: CASSLGGRPGLDTQYF

D gene: NA
V gene: TRBV2
clone size: NA
J gene: TRBJ1-5
CDR3 DNA: TGTGCCAGCCAGGGTGGCAATCAGCCCCAGCATTTT
CDR3 protein: CASQGGNQPQHF

D gene: NA
V gene: TRBV6-5
clone size: NA
J gene: TRBJ2-3
CDR3 DNA: TGTGCCAGCAGTTACTCGATAGGGAGGCCAGATACGCAGTATTTT
CDR3 protein: CASSYSIGRPDTQYF

D gene: NA
V gene: TRBV14
clone size: NA
J gene: TRBJ1-3
CDR3 DNA: TGTGCCAGCCGTATCTCCCCTGGAAACACCATATATTTT
CDR3 protein: CASRISPGNTIYF

D gene: NA
V gene: TRBV5-1
clone size: NA
J gene: TRBJ1-2
CDR3 DNA: TGCGCCAGCAGCTTGGCTTTCGCCGACAGTGGCTACACCTTC
CDR3 protein: CASSLAFADSGYTF

D gene: TRBD2
V gene: TRBV7-2
clone size: NA
J gene: TRBJ2-3
CDR3 DNA: TGTGCCAGCAGCATAGCCCTTCTAGCGGGTAAAAAAGATACGCAGTATTTT
CDR3 protein: CASSIALLAGKKDTQYF

D gene: NA
V gene: TRBV11-1
clone size: NA
J gene: TRBJ1-3
CDR3 DNA: TGTGCCAGCAGCTTAGCGCTTACATCTGGAAACACCATATATTTT
CDR3 protein: CASSLALTSGNTIYF

D gene: TRBD2
V gene: TRBV5-1
clone size: NA
J gene: TRBJ2-7
CDR3 DNA: TGCGCCAGCAGCCGTAGAAGCGGGGGACTGTACGAGCAGTACTTC
CDR3 protein: CASSRRSGGLYEQYF

D gene: NA
V gene: TRBV4-3
clone size: NA
J gene: TRBJ1-1
CDR3 DNA: TGCGCCACCCAGCCCGGCGCAGGGTCGAACACTGAAGCTTTCTTT
CDR3 protein: CATQPGAGSNTEAFF

D gene: NA
V gene: TRBV28
clone size: NA
J gene: TRBJ2-7
CDR3 DNA: TGTGCCAGCAGTTTAGGTGAGCCCTACGAGCAGTACTTC
CDR3 protein: CASSLGEPYEQYF

D gene: NA
V gene: TRBV4-1
clone size: NA
J gene: TRBJ1-1
CDR3 DNA: TGCGCCAGCAGCCAAGATTCGGGGGGCATGAACACTGAAGCTTTCTTT
CDR3 protein: CASSQDSGGMNTEAFF

D gene: TRBD1
V gene: TRBV7-9
clone size: NA
J gene: TRBJ1-1
CDR3 DNA: TGTGCCAGCAGCACAGACAGGGGGGCTGAAGCTTTCTTT
CDR3 protein: CASSTDRGAEAFF

D gene: NA
V gene: TRBV18
clone size: NA
J gene: TRBJ1-1
CDR3 DNA: TGTGCCAGCTCACCGCTTCAGGGGGAAGCTTTCTTT
CDR3 protein: CASSPLQGEAFF

D gene: NA
V gene: TRBV6-6
clone size: NA
J gene: TRBJ1-1
CDR3 DNA: TGTGCCAGCAGTTACGCGGACAGCACTGAAGCTTTCTTT
CDR3 protein: CASSYADSTEAFF

D gene: NA
V gene: TRBV5-4
clone size: NA
J gene: TRBJ2-2
CDR3 DNA: TGTGCCACCGCCAAGGCGGGGAACACCGGGGAGCTGTTTTTT
CDR3 protein: CATAKAGNTGELFF

D gene: TRBD1
V gene: TRBV5-1
clone size: NA
J gene: TRBJ2-1
CDR3 DNA: TGCGCCAGCAGCCCGGTCCCGCAGGGGGCGTGGGATGAGCAGTTCTTC
CDR3 protein: CASSPVPQGAWDEQFF

D gene: TRBD1
V gene: TRBV19
clone size: once
J gene: TRBJ2-7
CDR3 DNA: TGTGCCAGTAGTACCGGACAGGGGGCCTACGAGCAGTACTTC
CDR3 protein: CASSTGQGAYEQYF

D gene: TRBD1
V gene: TRBV4-3
clone size: NA
J gene: TRBJ2-7
CDR3 DNA: TGCGCCAGCAGCCAAGATCTCGGGACAGACGTCTTCGAGCAGTACTTC
CDR3 protein: CASSQDLGTDVFEQYF

D gene: NA
V gene: TRBV2
clone size: NA
J gene: TRBJ2-1
CDR3 DNA: TGTGCCAGCAGTGAAGCGCTTCGGGTCTCCTACAATGAGCAGTTCTTC
CDR3 protein: CASSEALRVSYNEQFF

D gene: NA
V gene: TRBV7-7
clone size: NA
J gene: TRBJ2-2
CDR3 DNA: TGTGCTAGCAGCTTAGTCCAGAACACCGGGGAGCTGTTTTTT
CDR3 protein: CASSLVQNTGELFF

D gene: TRBD1
V gene: TRBV5-1
clone size: NA
J gene: TRBJ2-7
CDR3 DNA: TGCGCCAGCAGCTTGGGTCCCACCGGACAGGGAAGCTACGAGCAGTACTTC
CDR3 protein: CASSLGPTGQGSYEQYF

D gene: TRBD1
V gene: TRBV27
clone size: NA
J gene: TRBJ2-1
CDR3 DNA: TGTGCCACCCTCCCGACAGGGACCTACAATGAGCAGTTCTTC
CDR3 protein: CATLPTGTYNEQFF

D gene: TRBD1
V gene: TRBV4-1
clone size: NA
J gene: TRBJ1-2
CDR3 DNA: TGCGCCAGCAGCCAACCAGGGGGCGGCTACACCTTC
CDR3 protein: CASSQPGGGYTF

D gene: NA
V gene: TRBV1
clone size: few
J gene: TRBJ2-4
CDR3 DNA: TGCACCAGCAGAAGGACAGGGGACGCCAAAAACATTCAGTACTTC
CDR3 protein: CTSRRTGDAKNIQYF

D gene: TRBD1
V gene: TRBV19
clone size: NA
J gene: TRBJ1-5
CDR3 DNA: TGTGCCAGTAGTCCACAGGGGGCACAGCCCCAGCATTTT
CDR3 protein: CASSPQGAQPQHF

D gene: TRBD1
V gene: TRBV19
clone size: NA
J gene: TRBJ2-1
CDR3 DNA: TGTGCCAGTAGTATAACAGGGGATAATGAGCAGTTCTTC
CDR3 protein: CASSITGDNEQFF

D gene: TRBD1
V gene: TRBV7-9
clone size: NA
J gene: TRBJ2-4
CDR3 DNA: TGTTCCAGCAGCGATCTCCGGACAGGGGATAACAACATTCAGTACTTC
CDR3 protein: CSSSDLRTGDNNIQYF

D gene: TRBD1
V gene: TRBV7-2
clone size: NA
J gene: TRBJ1-2
CDR3 DNA: TGTGCCAGCAGCACAACAGGGGTGGGCTATGGCTACACCTTC
CDR3 protein: CASSTTGVGYGYTF

D gene: NA
V gene: TRBV28
clone size: NA
J gene: TRBJ1-1
CDR3 DNA: TGTGCCAGCAGTTCGACGACAGCGAACACTGAAGCTTTCTTT
CDR3 protein: CASSSTTANTEAFF

D gene: NA
V gene: TRBV11-3
clone size: NA
J gene: TRBJ2-7
CDR3 DNA: TGTGCCAGCAGCTCCGGGACATCCTACGAGCAGTACTTC
CDR3 protein: CASSSGTSYEQYF

D gene: TRBD1
V gene: TRBV5-1
clone size: NA
J gene: TRBJ2-7
CDR3 DNA: TGCGCCAGCAGGGGGGCTCAGGGGGACGAGCAGTACTTC
CDR3 protein: CASRGAQGDEQYF

D gene: TRBD1
V gene: TRBV29-1
clone size: once
J gene: TRBJ1-2
CDR3 DNA: TGCAGCGAAGGGACAGGGCACGGCTACACCTTC
CDR3 protein: CSEGTGHGYTF

D gene: NA
V gene: TRBV5-1
clone size: NA
J gene: TRBJ2-2
CDR3 DNA: TGCGCCAGCAGCCATCCTCGGACAGCGAACACCGGGGAGCTGTTTTTT
CDR3 protein: CASSHPRTANTGELFF

D gene: NA
V gene: TRBV2
clone size: few
J gene: TRBJ1-2
CDR3 DNA: TGTGCCAGCAGTGACCCAGTGGGGGGATATGGCTACACCTTC
CDR3 protein: CASSDPVGGYGYTF

D gene: NA
V gene: TRBV9
clone size: NA
J gene: TRBJ2-5
CDR3 DNA: TGTGCCAGCAGCGTGGCTCCGCAAGAGACCCAGTACTTC
CDR3 protein: CASSVAPQETQYF

D gene: NA
V gene: TRBV5-6
clone size: NA
J gene: TRBJ2-2
CDR3 DNA: TGTGCCAGCAGCTTGGGACAACCCTACACCGGGGAGCTGTTTTTT
CDR3 protein: CASSLGQPYTGELFF

D gene: NA
V gene: TRBV27
clone size: NA
J gene: TRBJ1-6
CDR3 DNA: TGTGCCAGCAGTTACCGGGGGGCACCCCTCCACTTT
CDR3 protein: CASSYRGAPLHF

D gene: TRBD1
V gene: TRBV29-1
clone size: NA
J gene: TRBJ1-1
CDR3 DNA: TGCAGCGTTAGGATCACAGGGGTCGGCACTGAAGCTTTCTTT
CDR3 protein: CSVRITGVGTEAFF

D gene: NA
V gene: TRBV7-3
clone size: NA
J gene: TRBJ2-7
CDR3 DNA: TGTGCCAGCAGCTTAACCCTCCGTCCAACAGGGCTTGAATACGAGCAGTACTTC
CDR3 protein: CASSLTLRPTGLEYEQYF

D gene: NA
V gene: TRBV6-5
clone size: NA
J gene: TRBJ1-3
CDR3 DNA: TGTGCCAGCAGTTATGATCCGCGATCTGGAAACACCATATATTTT
CDR3 protein: CASSYDPRSGNTIYF

D gene: NA
V gene: TRBV5-8
clone size: NA
J gene: TRBJ1-1
CDR3 DNA: TGTGCCAGCAGCTTCGCCAGGGCGACTGAAGCTTTCTTT
CDR3 protein: CASSFARATEAFF

D gene: TRBD1
V gene: TRBV2
clone size: few
J gene: TRBJ2-1
CDR3 DNA: TGTGCCAGCAAGGGGGCTACCTACAATGAGCAGTTCTTC
CDR3 protein: CASKGATYNEQFF

D gene: TRBD2
V gene: TRBV28
clone size: few
J gene: TRBJ2-2
CDR3 DNA: TGTGCCAGCACTAGGGGAGGGGCAGGGACCGGGGAGCTGTTTTTT
CDR3 protein: CASTRGGAGTGELFF